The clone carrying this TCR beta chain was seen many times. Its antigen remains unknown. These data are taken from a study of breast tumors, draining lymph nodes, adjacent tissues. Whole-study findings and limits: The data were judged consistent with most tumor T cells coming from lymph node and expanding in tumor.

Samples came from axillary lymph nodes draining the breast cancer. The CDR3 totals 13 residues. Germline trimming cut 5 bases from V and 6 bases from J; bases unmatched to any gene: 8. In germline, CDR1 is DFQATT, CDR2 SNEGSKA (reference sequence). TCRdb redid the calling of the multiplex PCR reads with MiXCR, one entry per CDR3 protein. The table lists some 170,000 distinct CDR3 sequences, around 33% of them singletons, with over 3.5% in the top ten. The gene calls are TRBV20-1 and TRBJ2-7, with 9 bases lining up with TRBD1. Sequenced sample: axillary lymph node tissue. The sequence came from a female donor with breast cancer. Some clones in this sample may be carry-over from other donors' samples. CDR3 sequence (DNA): TGCAGTGCTGAGGACAGGGGTAACCGCGAGCAGTACTTC. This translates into CSAEDRGNREQYF.